The sequence of this T cell receptor beta chain was determined in a study of cytotoxic CD8 clonotypes in ibrutinib-treated CLL. With sequencing, the targeted depth ranged from 1 in 200,000 to 1 in 1 million T cells. Assay: immunoSEQ multiplex PCR; the TCRdb copy retains only in-frame clones and omits some. The table shows some 200,000 clones, with around 75% occurring only once. The study's findings and limits: Private clonotypes, not public ones, expanded at ibrutinib response. Patients with sustained remission and those progressing were sampled at differing times. The study found clonality rose at ibrutinib response, then fell toward baseline at progression.

CDR1 MDHEN and CDR2 SYDVKM come from the germline V gene. V lost 3 bases to trimming and J lost 0 bases, with 2 bases between them. This CDR3 contains 12 residues. A note on this clone: What it recognizes is unknown.

This sample comprised PBMCs, obtained after 12 months of ibrutinib treatment. The TCR originated in a human donor with chronic lymphocytic leukemia. The chain combines TRBV28 with TRBJ1-2; the D is unclear. Written as DNA, the CDR3 is TGTGCCAGCAGTTTCACTAACTATGGCTACACCTTC. This sequence encodes CASSFTNYGYTF.